Presented here are 20 T cell receptor beta chains from one specimen sequenced in a study of human T cells and chemical hapten exposure. Time point reported: patch test 3, about 24 weeks after DPC sensitization. Indicated treatment: therapeutic diphenylcyclopropenone sensitization with weekly scalp DPC. TCRdb re-called the RACE reads through MiXCR, storing one row per CDR3 protein. The sample includes about 160,000 distinct CDR3 sequences, approximately 30% seen only once; the top ten take 2.1%. The sample consisted of whole blood, taken in connection with sensitization to the hapten diphenylcyclopropenone (DPC). The receptors come from a woman under 30 with alopecia areata. Some clones in this sample may be carry-over from other donors' samples.

This clonotype showed up just a few times. The chain employs TRBV3-1 and TRBJ2-2, with 8 bases aligning to TRBD1. CDR1 and CDR2 from the germline V gene are LGHDT and YNNKEL (reference sequence). The CDR3 covers 17 residues. The trim removed 3 bases at V and 7 bases at J, leaving 13 bases unmatched. The CDR3 region is CASSQGQEPAFHGELFF. The CDR3 DNA sequence: TGTGCCAGCAGCCAGGGACAGGAACCGGCGTTTCACGGGGAGCTGTTTTTT.

The chain joins TRBV27 to TRBJ2-7; D is uncertain. The V end lost 6 bases, the J end lost 3 bases, and 18 bases lay between the germline ends. CDR1 and CDR2 from the germline V gene are MNHEY and SMNVEV (reference sequence). The CDR3 has 15 residues. CDR3 protein: CASSSNRVVHYEQYF. The DNA for the CDR3 is TGTGCCAGCAGCTCTAACCGGGTCGTACACTACGAGCAGTACTTC.

The chain is built from TRBV12-3 or TRBV12-4 and TRBJ2-7, with 12 bases that match TRBD1. The V gene end was trimmed by 2 bases and the J gene end by 5 bases; junction bases not matched to a gene: 7. This CDR3 is built from 16 residues. The CDR3 DNA reads TGTGCCAGCAGTTTATGGTTGGGACAGGGGGCCAACGAGCAGTACTTC. The encoded protein is CASSLWLGQGANEQYF.

The CDR3 sequence is CASSPPWGEQFF. CDR3 coding DNA: TGTGCCAGCAGCCCCCCCTGGGGTGAGCAGTTCTTC. V gene TRBV7-2 combines with J gene TRBJ2-1; D unresolved. Germline CDR1 is SGHTA and CDR2 is FQGNSA. The V gene lost 5 bases and the J gene lost 9 bases, with 11 bases spanning the gap. There are 12 residues in the CDR3.

The chain is built from TRBV6-6 and TRBJ2-5; either TRBD1 or TRBD2 may supply D (6 bases each). The CDR3 contains 13 residues. V lost 2 bases, J lost 5 bases, and 9 bases lay in between. The germline V gene has CDR1 MNHNY and CDR2 SVGAGI (reference sequence). The CDR3 spells CASSYGGHETQYF. DNA of the CDR3: TGTGCCAGCAGTTACGGGGGGCACGAGACCCAGTACTTC.

J is TRBJ2-1 and V is TRBV7-9, with 11 positions matching TRBD2. Trimming took 6 bases from V and 1 from J; bases not matched to a gene: 5. CDR1 is SEHNR, CDR2 FQNEAQ, per germline (reference sequence). CDR3 size: 16 residues. The CDR3: CASRPTSGASYNEQFF. In DNA, the CDR3 is TGTGCCAGCAGACCGACTAGCGGGGCGTCCTACAATGAGCAGTTCTTC.

The table lists this clonotype with a count of one. V gene TRBV20-1 combines with J gene TRBJ1-5; no firm D call. This CDR3 has 15 residues. CDR1 DFQATT and CDR2 SNEGSKA come from the germline V gene (reference sequence). The V gene lost 4 bases and the J gene lost 1 base, with 14 bases spanning the gap. Here the CDR3 reads CSANSFLESNQPQHF. CDR3 sequence (DNA): TGCAGTGCTAATTCTTTCCTAGAGAGCAATCAGCCCCAGCATTTT.

This clonotype was recorded once. The conserved closing phenylalanine or tryptophan is absent in this CDR3, likely reflecting a read error. J is TRBJ2-5 and V is TRBV5-1, with D unclear. Germline CDR1 is SGHRS and CDR2 is YFSETQ. V dropped 2 bases and J dropped 1 base, with 6 bases sitting between them. The CDR3 covers 13 residues. CDR3 in amino acids: CASSFQPQETQYS. DNA for the CDR3: TGCGCCAGCAGCTTCCAGCCCCAAGAGACCCAGTACTCC.

J is TRBJ2-5 and V is TRBV4-1, with D perhaps matching TRBD2 (6 bases). V was cut by 4 bases and J by 14 bases, with 17 bases left in between. CDR1 MGHRA and CDR2 YSYEKL come from the germline V gene. This CDR3 region has 12 residues. In DNA form, the CDR3 reads TGCGCCAGCAGCCCGCTCGCCGGGACTCCCTACTTC. Amino acid sequence: CASSPLAGTPYF.

The chain combines TRBV12-3 or TRBV12-4 with TRBJ1-2; D is unresolved. Trimming cost V 3 bases and J 0 bases, with 5 bases left between them. This CDR3 contains 13 residues. The CDR3 bases are TGTGCCAGCAGTTTTTTAACTAACTATGGCTACACCTTC. Translated: CASSFLTNYGYTF.

This clonotype was recorded many times. The chain recombines TRBV11-2 with TRBJ2-5, with TRBD1 identical over 9 bases. After removal of 5 bases from V and 5 bases from J, the junction contained 9 bases not matched to a gene. Per germline, CDR1 SGHAT and CDR2 FQNNGV. The CDR3 has 15 amino acids. This chain's CDR3 is CASSPGTGPAETQYF. In DNA, the CDR3 is TGTGCCAGCAGCCCCGGGACAGGGCCAGCGGAGACCCAGTACTTC. The full variable domain, completed using reference TRBV11-2 and TRBJ2-5, is EAGVAQSPRYKIIEKRQSVAFWCNPISGHATLYWYQQILGQGPKLLIQFQNNGVVDDSQLPKDRFSAERLKGVDSTLKIQPAKLEDSAVYLCASSPGTGPAETQYFGPGTRLLVL.

The chain recombines TRBV12-3 or TRBV12-4 with TRBJ2-3, with 11 bases identical to TRBD1. V lost 5 bases, J lost 2 bases, and 3 bases stayed unmatched. The CDR3 loop spans 15 amino acids. This chain's CDR3 is CASSRDRGSTDTQYF. DNA for the CDR3: TGTGCCAGCAGTAGGGACAGGGGGTCCACAGATACGCAGTATTTT.

This sequence joins TRBV19 and TRBJ2-1; D tentatively reads TRBD1 or TRBD2 (5 bases each). Germline CDR1 LNHDA, CDR2 SQIVND (reference sequence). Trimming took off 1 base at V and 4 bases at J, with 14 bases between the two ends. The CDR3 length is 16 residues. The CDR3 is CASSIALGRPYNEQFF. CDR3 DNA: TGTGCCAGTAGTATAGCACTGGGACGGCCGTACAATGAGCAGTTCTTC.

This clonotype occurred a few times. V usage is TRBV4-1 and J usage is TRBJ1-4; D gene uncertain. V dropped 5 bases and J dropped 14 bases, with 21 bases sitting between them. Looked up from germline, CDR1 is MGHRA and CDR2 is YSYEKL. The CDR3 contains 14 residues. The DNA for the CDR3 is TGCGCCAGCAGCGGCTTGACCCGAGTAAACTCTCTGTTTTTT. Its translation: CASSGLTRVNSLFF.

This chain uses TRBV4-1 with TRBJ2-6, with a possible D match to TRBD2 (6 bases). Germline CDR1 is MGHRA and CDR2 is YSYEKL. V was pared by 4 bases and J by 4 bases, with 17 bases between. CDR3 size: 17 residues. The CDR3 DNA is TGCGCCAGCAGCCCCTTACGTGGGGGGAGAGGGGCCAACGTCCTGACTTTC. It translates to CASSPLRGGRGANVLTF.

J is TRBJ2-7 and V is TRBV28, with D unresolved. V shed 2 bases and J shed 4 bases, with 12 bases lying between them. CDR3 length: 14 residues. CDR1 and CDR2 (germline): MDHEN, SYDVKM. CDR3 nucleotide sequence: TGTGCCAGCAGTTTAAGGGCGAGACATTACGAGCAGTACTTC. The encoded protein is CASSLRARHYEQYF.

This clonotype has only a few counts. The J gene is TRBJ1-1, the V gene TRBV4-1; the D gene is possibly TRBD1 (5 bases). This CDR3 contains 14 residues. The germline gives CDR1 MGHRA, CDR2 YSYEKL. V was trimmed by 4 bases and J by 1 base, leaving 10 bases between them. The DNA of the CDR3 is TGCGCCAGCAGCCGAGACAGCCAGAACACTGAAGCTTTCTTT. It specifies CASSRDSQNTEAFF.

The gene calls are TRBV28 and TRBJ1-5; D gene uncertain. V lost 6 bases and J lost 1, with 19 bases in between. Germline CDR1 MDHEN, CDR2 SYDVKM. This CDR3 is built from 17 residues. CDR3 coding DNA: TGTGCCAGCAGGGAGTGGAGGGCCCTGGGAAGCAATCAGCCCCAGCATTTT. Translating it yields CASREWRALGSNQPQHF.

This chain uses TRBV20-1 with TRBJ2-7, with unresolved D. V dropped 0 bases and J dropped 3 bases, with 12 bases sitting between them. This CDR3 comprises 14 residues. Germline loops: CDR1 DFQATT, CDR2 SNEGSKA (reference sequence). The CDR3: CSARDSGLNYEQYF. In DNA form, the CDR3 reads TGCAGTGCTAGAGACAGTGGTTTGAACTACGAGCAGTACTTC.

In this sample, this clonotype turned up a few times. V is TRBV7-2 and J is TRBJ2-7; 9 bases line up with TRBD1. CDR3 size: 16 residues. Germline assignment: CDR1 SGHTA and CDR2 FQGNSA. J lost 2 bases, V lost 5 bases, and 10 bases had no gene match. CDR3 in DNA: TGTGCCAGCAGCGCGAGAAGGACAGGGGATACCTACGAGCAGTACTTC. Protein: CASSARRTGDTYEQYF.